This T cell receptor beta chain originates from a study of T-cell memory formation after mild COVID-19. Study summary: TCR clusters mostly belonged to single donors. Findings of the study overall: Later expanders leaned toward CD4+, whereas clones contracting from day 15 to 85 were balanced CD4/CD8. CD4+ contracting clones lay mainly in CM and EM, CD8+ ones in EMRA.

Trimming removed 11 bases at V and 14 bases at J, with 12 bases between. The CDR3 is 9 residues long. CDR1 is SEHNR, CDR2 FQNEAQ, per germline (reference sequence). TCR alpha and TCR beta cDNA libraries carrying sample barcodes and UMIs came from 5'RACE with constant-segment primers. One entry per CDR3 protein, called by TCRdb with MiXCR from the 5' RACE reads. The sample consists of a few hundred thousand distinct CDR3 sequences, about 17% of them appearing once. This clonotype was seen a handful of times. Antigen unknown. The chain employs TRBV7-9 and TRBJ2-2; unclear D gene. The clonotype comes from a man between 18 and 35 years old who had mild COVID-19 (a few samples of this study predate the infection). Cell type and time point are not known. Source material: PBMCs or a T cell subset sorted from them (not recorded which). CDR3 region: CAVTVFLFF. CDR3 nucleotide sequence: TGTGCCGTAACAGTTTTCCTGTTTTTT.